This is a list of T cell receptor beta chains from one sample in a study of shared clonotypes between healthy human individuals. Generated by immunoSEQ multiplex PCR, the TCRdb table keeps only in-frame clones and is missing some. In the table there are around 1.6 million clones, approximately 98% of which are singletons. Material: naive CD4+ T cells sorted from blood. The receptor set was obtained from a young man in good health. The conserved cysteine and the conserved F or W are not part of the CDR3 here. Fields, in order: D gene, J gene, CDR3 length, V gene, CDR3 protein. D genes are given only for firm matches.

d_call: TRBD1
j_call: TRBJ1-4
cdr3_length: 12
v_call: TRBV29-1
cdr3_aa: SVTDRAKNEKLF

d_call: TRBD1
j_call: TRBJ2-5
cdr3_length: 12
v_call: TRBV6-5
cdr3_aa: ASSDRVPEGTQY

d_call: -
j_call: TRBJ1-5
cdr3_length: 16
v_call: TRBV4-1
cdr3_aa: ASSQAITGFVGNQPQH

d_call: TRBD2
j_call: TRBJ2-3
cdr3_length: 14
v_call: TRBV7-2
cdr3_aa: ASSQRLTSATDTQY

d_call: -
j_call: TRBJ2-5
cdr3_length: 11
v_call: TRBV9
cdr3_aa: ASSVAGGETQY

d_call: -
j_call: TRBJ2-7
cdr3_length: 10
v_call: TRBV6-5
cdr3_aa: ASCKGRYEQY

d_call: -
j_call: TRBJ2-5
cdr3_length: 11
v_call: TRBV7-9
cdr3_aa: ASSSGQGETQY

d_call: TRBD1
j_call: TRBJ2-5
cdr3_length: 12
v_call: TRBV18
cdr3_aa: ASSDTGARETQY

d_call: TRBD2
j_call: TRBJ2-1
cdr3_length: 12
v_call: TRBV29-1
cdr3_aa: SEWTSGRAGEQF

d_call: -
j_call: TRBJ2-7
cdr3_length: 9
v_call: TRBV29-1
cdr3_aa: SVVGGYEQY

d_call: TRBD2
j_call: TRBJ2-1
cdr3_length: 15
v_call: TRBV7-2
cdr3_aa: ASSLRLAGGPYNEQF

d_call: TRBD2
j_call: TRBJ2-7
cdr3_length: 12
v_call: TRBV28
cdr3_aa: ASSQLAGYYEQY

d_call: TRBD1
j_call: TRBJ1-5
cdr3_length: 10
v_call: TRBV28
cdr3_aa: ASDRVGQPQH

d_call: -
j_call: TRBJ2-3
cdr3_length: 12
v_call: TRBV29-1
cdr3_aa: SVYGKSSTDTQY

d_call: TRBD2
j_call: TRBJ2-7
cdr3_length: 13
v_call: TRBV5-1
cdr3_aa: ASSRSGSESYEQY

d_call: -
j_call: TRBJ1-1
cdr3_length: 10
v_call: TRBV19
cdr3_aa: ASRGVYPEAF

d_call: TRBD2
j_call: TRBJ2-1
cdr3_length: 17
v_call: TRBV5-6
cdr3_aa: ASSLGLAGPSSSYNEQF

d_call: -
j_call: TRBJ2-3
cdr3_length: 12
v_call: TRBV11-2
cdr3_aa: ASSPGGLTDTQY

d_call: -
j_call: TRBJ2-5
cdr3_length: 16
v_call: TRBV7-2
cdr3_aa: ASSLRAPGQRFQETQY

d_call: TRBD2
j_call: TRBJ2-7
cdr3_length: 14
v_call: TRBV5-1
cdr3_aa: ASSFIVAGSGGEQY

d_call: -
j_call: TRBJ2-3
cdr3_length: 13
v_call: TRBV14
cdr3_aa: ASSQDLGYADTQY

d_call: -
j_call: TRBJ2-1
cdr3_length: 12
v_call: TRBV7-6
cdr3_aa: ASSLVGAMDEQF

d_call: -
j_call: TRBJ2-2
cdr3_length: 10
v_call: TRBV12-5
cdr3_aa: ASSRDTGELF

d_call: -
j_call: TRBJ1-5
cdr3_length: 13
v_call: TRBV19
cdr3_aa: ASSRKPEGSRPQH

d_call: -
j_call: TRBJ2-7
cdr3_length: 12
v_call: TRBV10-3
cdr3_aa: AIGQVRVSDEQY

d_call: -
j_call: TRBJ2-5
cdr3_length: 11
v_call: TRBV18
cdr3_aa: ASSPNYGETQY

d_call: -
j_call: TRBJ1-1
cdr3_length: 13
v_call: TRBV7-2
cdr3_aa: ASSFLMGGNTEAF

d_call: TRBD1
j_call: TRBJ1-5
cdr3_length: 15
v_call: TRBV7-2
cdr3_aa: ASSLAPDRVSNQPQH

d_call: -
j_call: TRBJ2-5
cdr3_length: 9
v_call: TRBV4-2
cdr3_aa: ATGLGETQY

d_call: -
j_call: TRBJ2-7
cdr3_length: 10
v_call: TRBV18
cdr3_aa: ASSPPVHEQY

d_call: TRBD1
j_call: TRBJ1-1
cdr3_length: 11
v_call: TRBV2
cdr3_aa: ASSADREVGAF

d_call: TRBD2
j_call: TRBJ2-7
cdr3_length: 14
v_call: TRBV5-1
cdr3_aa: ASSLEGLAGGNEQY

d_call: -
j_call: TRBJ2-3
cdr3_length: 13
v_call: TRBV4-3
cdr3_aa: ASSQGSESTDTQY

d_call: -
j_call: TRBJ2-7
cdr3_length: 14
v_call: TRBV9
cdr3_aa: ASSVGDAMSSYEQY

d_call: TRBD2
j_call: TRBJ2-7
cdr3_length: 18
v_call: TRBV7-8
cdr3_aa: ASSLRTTVGLAGGGYEQY

d_call: TRBD1
j_call: TRBJ1-1
cdr3_length: 11
v_call: TRBV6-6
cdr3_aa: ASSSGGNTEAF